The source of this T cell receptor beta chain is a study of beta chain features in type 1 diabetes. About the research overall: Cell yields, gender and age were similar in healthy donors and patients. Summed over all samples, the examined sorted cells came to about 110 million. General study results and limits: cDNA sequencing could over-represent cells with high TCR expression. A moderate, significant TCRB CDR3 shortening appeared in type 1 diabetes across four CD4+ subsets.

Expressed TCRB transcripts were sequenced because the isolated RNA had all been reverse transcribed beforehand. TCRdb's copy holds only in-frame clones and misses some; the assay was immunoSEQ multiplex PCR. The sample records around 250,000 clones, around 21% being singletons. Isolation of CD4+ naive, central memory, regulatory and stem cell-like memory cells was achieved by sorting via CD45RO/CCR7/CD25/CD127/CD95/CD27. Of note for this clone: What it recognizes is unknown.

Input material: naive CD4+ T cells from blood. The receptor was isolated from a woman in her 40s with type 1 diabetes.

The CDR3 sequence: CASSEAQGGNEQFF. CDR3 in DNA: TGTGCCAGCAGTGAAGCACAGGGGGGGAATGAGCAGTTCTTC. The rearrangement joins TRBV2 to TRBJ2-1; D perhaps matches TRBD1 (8 bases). This CDR3 region has 14 residues. Germline CDR1 and CDR2: SNHLY and FYNNEI. V was shortened by 0 bases and J by 7 bases, with 10 bases between the two germline ends.